The 10 T cell receptor beta chains listed next were all sequenced from one sample in a study of T cells in localized non-small cell lung cancer. Sequencing used immunoSEQ multiplex PCR; TCRdb keeps in-frame clones, though not all of them. The table has around 100,000 clones, about 87% seen once. The sample in question was peripheral blood, obtained before any cancer treatment. These receptors all stem from a man between 40 and 70 years old with stage I squamous cell lung carcinoma.

This clone was detected only once. This chain uses TRBV19 with TRBJ2-6; 12 bases fit TRBD1. The CDR3 covers 18 residues. CDR1 LNHDA and CDR2 SQIVND come from the germline V gene (reference sequence). V was pared by 5 bases and J by 3 bases, with 8 bases of the junction left unmatched. The CDR3 nucleotides are TGTGCCAGTAGTCTCGGGACAGGGGGCGCAGGTGGGGCCAACGTCCTGACTTTC. Protein sequence: CASSLGTGGAGGANVLTF.

This clone was observed a handful of times. The chain carries TRBV5-6 and TRBJ2-1, with 8 positions matching TRBD2. J was trimmed by 4 bases and V by 1 base; bases with no gene match: 4. Germline lookup yields CDR1 SGHDT and CDR2 YYEEEE. This CDR3 is 15 amino acids long. The CDR3 DNA reads TGTGCCAGCAGCTTGCGGGGGGGCCTTTACAATGAGCAGTTCTTC. Translated: CASSLRGGLYNEQFF.

The rearrangement links TRBV16 to TRBJ2-6, with TRBD1 matching 12 bases. CDR3 size: 17 residues. Germline V gene sequence: CDR1 KGHSY, CDR2 FQNENV. Trimming took 5 bases from V and 2 from J; bases not matched to a gene: 4. The CDR3 sequence: CASSSGTGGAGANVLTF. Here the CDR3 DNA reads TGTGCCAGCAGCTCCGGGACAGGGGGCGCTGGGGCCAACGTCCTGACTTTC.

This clone was recorded only once. CDR3 loop: CASSLRETQYF. The CDR3 DNA is TGTGCCAGCAGCCTAAGGGAGACCCAGTACTTC. This chain uses TRBV11-2 with TRBJ2-5; D call uncertain. The CDR3 is 11 amino acids. Between the trimmed V and J ends, which lost 5 bases and 5 bases, there was a span of 6 bases. Germline assignment: CDR1 SGHAT and CDR2 FQNNGV.

The chain couples TRBV11-2 to TRBJ1-4; TRBD1 matches at 7 bases. Germline V gene lookup returns CDR1 SGHAT and CDR2 FQNNGV. The V gene end was trimmed by 2 bases and the J gene end by 2 bases; junction bases not matched to a gene: 8. The CDR3 totals 17 residues. This CDR3 is CASSLLRGRGTNEKLFF. For the CDR3, the DNA is TGTGCCAGCAGCTTACTACGGGGCAGGGGGACTAATGAAAAACTGTTTTTT.

This clone was seen only once. V gene TRBV28 combines with J gene TRBJ2-3; unclear D gene. The germline CDR1 and CDR2 sequences are MDHEN and SYDVKM. Deletions cut 4 bases from V and 6 bases from J, with 11 bases between. The CDR3 runs to 13 residues. CDR3 nucleotide sequence: TGTGCCAGCAGTTCGGGCGGAGAGGATACGCAGTATTTT. Translating it yields CASSSGGEDTQYF.

CDR3 in amino acids: CASSEAAGRNQPQHF. The CDR3, as DNA: TGTGCCAGCAGTGAAGCGGCAGGGAGGAATCAGCCCCAGCATTTT. The chain joins TRBV2 to TRBJ1-5; tentatively, D is TRBD1 (5 bases). The V end was cut by 0 bases, the J end by 4 bases, with 10 bases between. Germline CDR1 SNHLY, CDR2 FYNNEI. This CDR3 comprises 15 residues.

In nucleotides, the CDR3 is TGTGCCAGCAGCAGGGGACAGTATAATGAAAAACTGTTTTTT. It translates to CASSRGQYNEKLFF. This chain uses TRBV5-4 with TRBJ1-4; 7 bases match TRBD1. The CDR3 has 14 residues. V lost 4 bases and J lost 4; bases outside the gene matches: 4. Germline lookup yields CDR1 SGHNT and CDR2 YYREEE (reference sequence).

V and J are TRBV2 and TRBJ1-4; weak D call: TRBD1 (5 bases). The V gene's germline CDR1 is SNHLY and CDR2 FYNNEI. With 7 bases removed from V and 5 bases from J, the gap between germline ends came to 17 bases. The CDR3 is made up of 15 amino acids. The CDR3 here is CASTKNQKGNEKLFF. CDR3 nucleotide sequence: TGTGCCAGCACCAAGAACCAAAAGGGGAATGAAAAACTGTTTTTT.

The rearrangement uses TRBV9 and TRBJ1-2; D remains ambiguous. The length of the CDR3 is 11 residues. The ends were cut back, 2 bases at V and 1 base at J, with 0 bases in the middle. Looked up from germline, CDR1 is SGDLS and CDR2 is YYNGEE. The CDR3 is CASSVNYGYTF. CDR3 in DNA: TGTGCCAGCAGCGTTAACTATGGCTACACCTTC. The variable domain in full, completed from reference TRBV9 and TRBJ1-2, reads DSGVTQTPKHLITATGQRVTLRCSPRSGDLSVYWYQQSLDQGLQFLIQYYNGEERAKGNILERFSAQQFPDLHSELNLSSLELGDSALYFCASSVNYGYTFGSGTRLTVV.